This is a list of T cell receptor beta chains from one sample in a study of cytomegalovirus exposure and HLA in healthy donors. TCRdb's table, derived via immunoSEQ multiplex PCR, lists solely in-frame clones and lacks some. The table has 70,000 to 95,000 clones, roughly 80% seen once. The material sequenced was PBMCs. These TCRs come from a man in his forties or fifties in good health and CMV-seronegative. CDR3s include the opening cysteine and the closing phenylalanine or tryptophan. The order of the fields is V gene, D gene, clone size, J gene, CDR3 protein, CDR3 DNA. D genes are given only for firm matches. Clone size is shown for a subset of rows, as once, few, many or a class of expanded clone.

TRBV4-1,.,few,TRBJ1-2,CASSPPDVGSYGYTF,TGCGCCAGCAGCCCCCCCGACGTCGGGAGCTATGGCTACACCTTC
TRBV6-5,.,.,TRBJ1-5,CASSGNGGLQPQHF,TGTGCCAGCAGTGGCAACGGGGGGCTTCAGCCCCAGCATTTT
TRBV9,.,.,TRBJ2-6,CASSVGTLGANVLTF,TGTGCCAGCAGCGTTGGGACACTCGGGGCCAACGTCCTGACTTTC
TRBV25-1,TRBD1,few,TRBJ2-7,CASSEGGTGNYEQYF,TGTGCCAGCAGCGAAGGCGGGACAGGGAATTACGAGCAGTACTTC
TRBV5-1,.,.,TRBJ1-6,CASSLAGGFNSPLHF,TGCGCCAGCAGCTTGGCTGGCGGGTTTAATTCACCCCTCCACTTT
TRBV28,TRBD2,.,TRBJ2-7,CASSYGLAERNF,TGTGCCAGCAGTTACGGACTAGCGGAACGAAACTTC
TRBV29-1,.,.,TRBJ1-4,CSVDDREKLFF,TGCAGCGTTGATGACAGGGAAAAACTGTTTTTT
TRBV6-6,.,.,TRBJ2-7,CAGSYSAGTSYEQYF,TGTGCCGGCAGTTACTCTGCGGGGACTTCCTACGAGCAGTACTTC
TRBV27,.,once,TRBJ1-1,CASSLARNTEAFF,TGTGCCAGCAGTTTAGCCAGGAACACTGAAGCTTTCTTT
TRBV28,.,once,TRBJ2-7,CASRQPGYETGDTF,TGTGCCAGCAGACAACCAGGATATGAGACAGGCGATACTTTC
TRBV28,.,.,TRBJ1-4,CASSLSPGGLKLFF,TGTGCCAGCAGTTTATCCCCGGGGGGCCTAAAACTGTTTTTT
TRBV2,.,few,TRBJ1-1,CASRPDSVNTEAFF,TGTGCCAGCAGACCGGACAGCGTAAACACTGAAGCTTTCTTT
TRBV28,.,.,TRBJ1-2,CASSLFPGRGFNYGYTF,TGTGCCAGCAGTTTATTTCCAGGAAGGGGGTTCAACTATGGCTACACCTTC
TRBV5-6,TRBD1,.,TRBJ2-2,CASSPQGVVRTGELFF,TGTGCCAGCAGCCCACAGGGGGTAGTACGCACCGGGGAGCTGTTTTTT
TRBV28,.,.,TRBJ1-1,CASRRGGTEAFF,TGTGCCAGCAGGAGGGGAGGGACTGAAGCTTTCTTT
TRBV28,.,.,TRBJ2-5,CASRIRGSTAQETQYF,TGTGCCAGCAGGATCCGCGGTTCGACAGCGCAAGAGACCCAGTACTTC
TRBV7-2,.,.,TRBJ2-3,CASSLASYTDTQYF,TGTGCCAGCAGCTTAGCGTCCTACACAGATACGCAGTATTTT
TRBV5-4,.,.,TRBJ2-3,CASSFLATQYF,TGTGCCAGCAGCTTCTTAGCTACGCAGTATTTT
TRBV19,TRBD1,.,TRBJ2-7,CASNLAAGGLNEQYF,TGTGCCAGTAATCTCGCGGCAGGGGGCTTAAACGAGCAGTACTTC
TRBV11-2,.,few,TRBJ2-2,CASSLGSRVDGELFF,TGTGCCAGCAGCTTAGGATCCAGGGTGGACGGGGAGCTGTTTTTT
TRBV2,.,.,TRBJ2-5,CASRGDSRGGETQYF,TGTGCCAGCAGGGGGGACTCCCGAGGCGGAGAGACCCAGTACTTC
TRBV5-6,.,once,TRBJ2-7,CASSLGGQSYEQYF,TGTGCCAGCAGCTTGGGTGGGCAGTCCTACGAGCAGTACTTC
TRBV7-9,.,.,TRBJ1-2,CSSSQTDNYGYTF,TGTTCCAGCAGCCAGACAGACAACTATGGCTACACCTTC
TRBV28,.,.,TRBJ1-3,CASSLVEVDTIYF,TGTGCCAGCAGTTTAGTCGAGGTAGACACCATATATTTT
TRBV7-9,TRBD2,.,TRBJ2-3,CASSWRGGFTDTQYF,TGTGCCAGCAGCTGGCGGGGGGGGTTCACAGATACGCAGTATTTT
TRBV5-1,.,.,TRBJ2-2,CATGVEPVKTNTGELFF,TGCGCCACCGGGGTAGAACCCGTCAAGACCAACACCGGGGAGCTGTTTTTT
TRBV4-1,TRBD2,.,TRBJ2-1,CASSQVGGGPSWGNEQFF,TGCGCCAGCAGCCAGGTGGGCGGGGGGCCCTCCTGGGGCAATGAGCAGTTCTTC
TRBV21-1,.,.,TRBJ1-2,CASSKVGRARYGYTF,TGTGCCAGCAGCAAAGTGGGCAGGGCGAGGTATGGCTACACCTTC
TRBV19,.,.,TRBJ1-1,CASSMGSGNTEAFF,TGTGCCAGTAGTATGGGTAGCGGGAACACTGAAGCTTTCTTT
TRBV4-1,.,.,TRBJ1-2,CASSQARDTQNYGYTF,TGCGCCAGCAGCCAGGCCCGGGACACCCAGAACTATGGCTACACCTTC
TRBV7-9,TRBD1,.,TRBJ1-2,CASRPGQGDGYTF,TGTGCCAGCAGACCGGGACAGGGTGATGGCTACACCTTC
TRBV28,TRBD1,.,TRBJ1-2,CASSLGGQGNGYTF,TGTGCCAGCAGTTTAGGGGGACAGGGGAATGGCTACACCTTC
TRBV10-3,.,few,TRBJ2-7,CAIRGRLSYEQYF,TGTGCCATCAGGGGGCGTCTGTCCTACGAGCAGTACTTC
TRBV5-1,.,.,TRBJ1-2,CASSLSGANYGYTF,TGCGCCAGCAGCTTAAGCGGAGCTAACTATGGCTACACCTTC
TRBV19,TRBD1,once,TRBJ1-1,CASGKGTGGGDTEAFF,TGTGCCAGTGGAAAAGGGACAGGGGGCGGGGACACTGAAGCTTTCTTT
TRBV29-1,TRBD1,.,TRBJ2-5,CSVDETGHQETQYF,TGCAGCGTTGATGAGACAGGGCACCAAGAGACCCAGTACTTC
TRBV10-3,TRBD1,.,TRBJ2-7,CAISDPGQGFYEQYF,TGTGCCATCAGCGATCCGGGACAGGGTTTTTACGAGCAGTACTTC
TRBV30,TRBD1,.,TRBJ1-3,CAWSTTTGQSSTFSGNTIYF,TGTGCCTGGAGTACTACCACGGGACAGTCATCAACTTTCTCTGGAAACACCATATATTTT
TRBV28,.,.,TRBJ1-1,CASSPTGNTEAFF,TGTGCCAGCAGTCCGACAGGGAACACTGAAGCTTTCTTT
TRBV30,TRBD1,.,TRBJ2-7,CAWSVRGQVSSYEQYF,TGTGCCTGGAGTGTACGAGGACAGGTTTCCTCCTACGAGCAGTACTTC
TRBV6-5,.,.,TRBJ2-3,CASSYSAGFTDTQYF,TGTGCCAGCAGTTACTCAGCCGGGTTCACAGATACGCAGTATTTT
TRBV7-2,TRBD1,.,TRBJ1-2,CASSFTDRGIYGYTF,TGTGCCAGCAGCTTCACGGACAGGGGTATCTATGGCTACACCTTC
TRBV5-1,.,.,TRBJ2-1,CASSLSDEQFF,TGCGCCAGCAGCTTGAGCGATGAGCAGTTCTTC
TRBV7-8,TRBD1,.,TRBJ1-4,CASSSGTGGDEKLFF,TGTGCCAGCAGCTCGGGGACAGGGGGCGATGAAAAACTGTTTTTT
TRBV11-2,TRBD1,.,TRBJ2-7,CASSLRSFQGDRQYF,TGTGCCAGCAGCTTAAGGAGTTTCCAGGGGGACCGACAGTACTTC
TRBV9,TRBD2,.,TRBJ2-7,CASSPRGSGIYEQYF,TGTGCCAGCAGCCCCCGGGGTAGCGGGATCTACGAGCAGTACTTC
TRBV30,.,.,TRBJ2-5,CASSPERLQETQYF,TGTGCCTCCTCCCCCGAGCGTCTCCAAGAGACCCAGTACTTC
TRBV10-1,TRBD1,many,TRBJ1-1,CASSLRDRDFEAFF,TGCGCCAGCAGCCTCCGGGACAGGGACTTTGAAGCTTTCTTT
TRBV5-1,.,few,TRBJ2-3,CASSPHGTDTQYF,TGCGCCAGCAGCCCCCATGGCACAGATACGCAGTATTTT
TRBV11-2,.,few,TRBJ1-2,CASSLGRTDNYGYTF,TGTGCCAGCAGCTTAGGAAGGACAGATAACTATGGCTACACCTTC
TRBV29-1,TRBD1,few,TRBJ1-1,CSARTGLFDTEAFF,TGCAGCGCTCGGACAGGGCTGTTTGACACTGAAGCTTTCTTT
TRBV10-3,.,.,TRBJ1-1,CAISDDSGGARAGAFF,TGTGCCATCAGTGATGATAGTGGAGGGGCCAGGGCTGGAGCTTTCTTT
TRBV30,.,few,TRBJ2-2,CAWTFNREGELFF,TGTGCCTGGACCTTTAACAGGGAAGGGGAGCTGTTTTTT
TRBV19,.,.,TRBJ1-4,CASSTRQGGEKLFF,TGTGCCAGTAGTACCCGGCAGGGTGGAGAAAAACTGTTTTTT
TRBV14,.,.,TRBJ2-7,CASSFAQQYEQYF,TGTGCCAGCAGCTTTGCGCAACAGTACGAGCAGTACTTC
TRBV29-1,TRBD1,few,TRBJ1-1,CSARQGNTEAFF,TGCAGCGCGAGACAGGGGAACACTGAAGCTTTCTTT
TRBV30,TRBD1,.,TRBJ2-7,CAWSGAGGYYEQYF,TGTGCCTGGAGTGGTGCAGGGGGTTACTACGAGCAGTACTTC
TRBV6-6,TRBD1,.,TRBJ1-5,CASSLEGTGGQPQHF,TGTGCCAGCAGTCTCGAGGGGACAGGGGGCCAGCCCCAGCATTTT
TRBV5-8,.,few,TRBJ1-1,CASSLGGLNTEAFF,TGTGCCAGCAGCCTAGGCGGCCTGAACACTGAAGCTTTCTTT
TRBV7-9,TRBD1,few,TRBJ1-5,CASSQDRGINQPQHF,TGTGCCAGCAGCCAAGACAGGGGGATCAATCAGCCCCAGCATTTT